This T cell receptor beta chain appears in the sequencing data of a study of neurological immune-mediated disorders. Study results and caveats: CDR3 amino acid sequences of expanded clones were not shared across subjects, a result suggesting private repertoires in all groups.

In this sample, this clonotype turned up many times. Antigen: not known. Time point of the sample: longitudinal time-point 3. V was shortened by 7 bases and J by 4 bases, with 8 bases between the two germline ends. CDR1 is MNHNY and CDR2 is SVGAGI in the germline V gene (reference sequence). The CDR3 runs 13 residues. Each TCR transcript was tagged with a 10-nucleotide random UMI during 5'RACE. In TCRdb, the 5' RACE reads were re-called with MiXCR into one record per CDR3 protein. The sample shows about 99,000 distinct CDR3 sequences, 10% to 11% of them seen only once. Sequenced material: PBMCs. This sequence originates from a female donor with HTLV-1-associated myelopathy (HAM/TSP). This rearrangement joins TRBV6-6 to TRBJ2-6; a possible D gene is TRBD1 (5 bases). In DNA, the CDR3 is TGTGCCAGCATGCAGGGAGGGGCCAACGTCCTGACTTTC. Its protein is CASMQGGANVLTF.